A single sample gave rise to the 17 T cell receptor beta chains below, sequenced in a study of cytomegalovirus exposure and HLA in healthy donors. PCR employed 60 Vbeta and 13 Jbeta primers. Assay used: immunoSEQ multiplex PCR; TCRdb lists only in-frame clones, some missing. Found here are roughly 120,000 clones, roughly 80% of them singletons; the top ten hold around 11%. Sequencing was performed on PBMCs. The receptors derive from a male donor in good health and CMV-seropositive.

This clone was seen a few times. CDR3 region: CASSLGETNYGYTF. The CDR3 DNA is TGCGCCAGCAGCTTGGGCGAAACTAACTATGGCTACACCTTC. The rearrangement uses TRBV5-1 and TRBJ1-2; D gene ambiguous. Germline values: CDR1 SGHRS, CDR2 YFSETQ. The CDR3 consists of 14 residues. V was clipped by 0 bases and J by 0 bases, with 6 bases between them.

The V call is TRBV11-2, the J call TRBJ2-7; D call uncertain. This CDR3 is built from 12 residues. Germline CDR1 SGHAT, CDR2 FQNNGV. Trimming stripped 5 bases from V and 8 bases from J, with 13 bases between. CDR3 amino acids: CASSLGESKQYF. The CDR3, as DNA: TGTGCCAGCAGCCTAGGTGAAAGCAAGCAGTACTTC. Based on the CDR3 plus reference TRBV11-2 and TRBJ2-7, the full variable domain is EAGVAQSPRYKIIEKRQSVAFWCNPISGHATLYWYQQILGQGPKLLIQFQNNGVVDDSQLPKDRFSAERLKGVDSTLKIQPAKLEDSAVYLCASSLGESKQYFGPGTRLTVT.

The chain carries TRBV6-4 and TRBJ2-7, with TRBD1 matching over 9 bases. Germline V gene sequence: CDR1 MRHNA, CDR2 SNTAGT. With V trimmed by 7 bases and J by 5 bases, 12 bases remained unmatched. The CDR3 is made up of 15 amino acids. CDR3 coding DNA: TGTGCCAGCAACCTTCCGGGACAGGGAAACCACGAGCAGTACTTC. Protein product: CASNLPGQGNHEQYF.

This clone was picked up a small number of times. J is TRBJ2-1 and V is TRBV7-9; a weak D match, TRBD2 (5 bases). The length of the CDR3 is 17 residues. Trimming left V 2 bases short and J 0 bases short, with 14 bases between. In germline, CDR1 is SEHNR, CDR2 FQNEAQ (reference sequence). This CDR3 reads CASSLIRRRSSYNEQFF. DNA of the CDR3: TGTGCCAGCAGCTTAATCAGGCGGAGGAGCTCCTACAATGAGCAGTTCTTC.

The rearrangement uses TRBV11-2 and TRBJ2-7, with D possibly being TRBD2 (6 bases). V lost 3 bases and J lost 1, with 16 bases in between. Germline V gene sequence: CDR1 SGHAT, CDR2 FQNNGV. The CDR3 totals 16 residues. CDR3 protein: CASSLGNSGSSYEQYF. The CDR3 DNA reads as TGTGCCAGCAGCTTGGGAAATAGCGGATCGTCCTACGAGCAGTACTTC. The entire variable domain, with the rest obtained from reference TRBV11-2 and TRBJ2-7, is as follows: EAGVAQSPRYKIIEKRQSVAFWCNPISGHATLYWYQQILGQGPKLLIQFQNNGVVDDSQLPKDRFSAERLKGVDSTLKIQPAKLEDSAVYLCASSLGNSGSSYEQYFGPGTRLTVT.

The rearrangement joins TRBV18 to TRBJ1-2; 8 nucleotides line up with TRBD1. Germline trimming cut 3 bases from V and 8 bases from J; bases unmatched to any gene: 5. Germline V gene data show CDR1 as KGHSH and CDR2 as LQKENI. CDR3 length: 13 residues. The CDR3 is CASSPDREYGYTF. The DNA for the CDR3 is TGTGCCAGCTCACCGGACAGGGAGTACGGCTACACCTTC.

This sequence joins TRBV19 and TRBJ2-4; 7 bases are shared with TRBD1. The length of the CDR3 is 16 residues. Trimming at V came to 8 bases and at J to 5 bases, leaving 15 bases not matched to a gene. Germline V gene data show CDR1 as LNHDA and CDR2 as SQIVND (reference sequence). The CDR3 DNA follows: TGTGCCAGTGGAAAGGGGGCGCTTCTTGTCGAAAACATTCAGTACTTC. It specifies CASGKGALLVENIQYF.

The V call is TRBV20-1, the J call TRBJ1-1; D call uncertain. Germline CDR1 DFQATT, CDR2 SNEGSKA (reference sequence). Trimming took off 6 bases at V and 8 bases at J, with 4 bases between the two ends. The CDR3 length is 8 residues. CDR3 DNA: TGCAGTGCCTTGGAAGCTTTCTTT. Protein: CSALEAFF.

The V call is TRBV28, the J call TRBJ1-2, with 12 bases identical to TRBD1. The CDR3 totals 18 residues. V trimming: 5 bases; J trimming: 7 bases; junction bases outside the gene matches: 17. The germline CDR1 and CDR2 sequences are MDHEN and SYDVKM. CDR3 in DNA: TGTGCCAGCAGTCCGCCGAGCGGGACAGGGGGCGTTACTATTGGCTACACCTTC. It specifies CASSPPSGTGGVTIGYTF.

The gene calls are TRBV27 and TRBJ2-7; 8 positions match TRBD1. The CDR3 consists of 14 residues. Per germline, CDR1 MNHEY and CDR2 SMNVEV (reference sequence). V lost 5 bases and J lost 2; bases outside the gene matches: 5. The CDR3 sequence: CASSKDRAPYEQYF. The CDR3 nucleotides read TGTGCCAGCAGTAAGGACAGGGCCCCCTACGAGCAGTACTTC.

The V and J genes are TRBV29-1 and TRBJ1-2, with D unclear. Germline V gene lookup returns CDR1 SQVTM and CDR2 ANQGSEA. With 1 base removed from V and 6 bases from J, the gap between germline ends came to 12 bases. The length of the CDR3 is 13 residues. CDR3 loop: CSVEGRTAHGYTF. CDR3 DNA sequence: TGCAGCGTTGAAGGCAGGACTGCCCATGGCTACACCTTC. Full variable domain (remainder filled in from reference TRBV29-1 and TRBJ1-2): SAVISQKPSRDICQRGTSLTIQCQVDSQVTMMFWYRQQPGQSLTLIATANQGSEATYESGFVIDKFPISRPNLTFSTLTVSNMSPEDSSIYLCSVEGRTAHGYTFGSGTRLTVV.

The chain recombines TRBV28 with TRBJ2-7, with D possibly TRBD2 on 5 matching bases. Trimming cost V 2 bases and J 6 bases, with 8 bases left between them. Germline V lookup: CDR1 MDHEN, CDR2 SYDVKM. The CDR3 sequence is 12 residues long. The CDR3 DNA is TGTGCCAGCAGTTTAGAGGGTGTCGAGCAGTACTTC. Translated, it gives CASSLEGVEQYF. Looking up the rest from reference TRBV28 and TRBJ2-7 gives the full variable domain: DVKVTQSSRYLVKRTGEKVFLECVQDMDHENMFWYRQDPGLGLRLIYFSYDVKMKEKGDIPEGYSVSREKKERFSLILESASTNQTSMYLCASSLEGVEQYFGPGTRLTVT.

The CDR3 loop is CASSPLRDFNYGYTF. In DNA, the CDR3 is TGTGCCAGCTCACCCCTCAGAGACTTTAACTATGGCTACACCTTC. The J gene is TRBJ1-2, the V gene TRBV18; the D is unclear. CDR1 and CDR2 (germline): KGHSH, LQKENI. V was shortened by 3 bases and J by 1 base, with 12 bases between the two germline ends. This CDR3 spans 15 amino acids. The full variable domain, completed using reference TRBV18 and TRBJ1-2, is NAGVMQNPRHLVRRRGQEARLRCSPMKGHSHVYWYRQLPEEGLKFMVYLQKENIIDESGMPKERFSAEFPKEGPSILRIQQVVRGDSAAYFCASSPLRDFNYGYTFGSGTRLTVV.

The rearrangement joins TRBV10-3 to TRBJ2-7; 7 bases match TRBD2. The CDR3 consists of 14 residues. The V gene's germline CDR1 is ENHRY and CDR2 SYGVKD. The junction had 11 bases not matched to a gene; V was cut back by 11 bases and J by 1 base. The CDR3, as DNA: TGTGCCTCGGGAGGCAACGGGGGATCCTACGAGCAGTACTTC. Amino acid sequence: CASGGNGGSYEQYF.

The chain combines TRBV30 with TRBJ2-1; 10 nucleotides line up with TRBD2. Unmatched junction bases numbered 6, after V lost 2 bases and J lost 14 bases. Germline assignment: CDR1 GTSNPN and CDR2 SVGIG (reference sequence). CDR3 length: 12 residues. The CDR3 sequence: CAWSPSGREEFF. In DNA form, the CDR3 reads TGTGCCTGGAGTCCTAGCGGGAGAGAGGAGTTCTTC.

Only a few counts were recorded for this clone. The genes are TRBV11-2 and TRBJ2-1; D uncertain. Germline CDR1 SGHAT, CDR2 FQNNGV. The CDR3 loop spans 15 amino acids. V was pared by 4 bases and J by 0 bases, with 10 bases between. In DNA, the CDR3 is TGTGCCAGCAGCTCCCTACGCTCCTCCTACAATGAGCAGTTCTTC. Its translation is CASSSLRSSYNEQFF.

The chain joins TRBV5-6 to TRBJ2-3; D gene unclear. The germline V gene encodes CDR1 SGHDT and CDR2 YYEEEE. V dropped 5 bases and J dropped 0 bases, with 10 bases sitting between them. The CDR3 spans 14 residues. The DNA for the CDR3 is TGTGCCAGCAGTTTCCTACTTAGCACAGATACGCAGTATTTT. Its protein is CASSFLLSTDTQYF.